These 22 T cell receptor beta chains were all obtained from the same sample, sequenced in a study of technical replicates of blood from a handful of donors. Profiled with immunoSEQ multiplex PCR; TCRdb holds only in-frame clones, not every one. Among around 60,000 clones listed, around 93% were seen once. Sequencing was performed on PBMCs. These receptors all come from a human donor in good health. Some clones in this sample may be carry-over from other donors' samples.

The rearrangement links TRBV5-6 to TRBJ2-2; TRBD2 might be the D (5 bases). Trimming cost V 0 bases and J 6 bases, with 18 bases left between them. Germline V gene lookup returns CDR1 SGHDT and CDR2 YYEEEE. This CDR3 spans 17 amino acids. For the CDR3, the DNA is TGTGCCAGCAGCTTGGGTTTCCTCGGCCTCGGGGCCGGGGAGCTGTTTTTT. This codes for CASSLGFLGLGAGELFF.

The table lists this clone with a few counts. The rearrangement uses TRBV7-2 and TRBJ1-3; no reliable D call. CDR1 and CDR2 (germline): SGHTA, FQGNSA. V was shortened by 2 bases and J by 4 bases, with 6 bases between the two germline ends. This CDR3 has 13 residues. CDR3 region: CASSLSRGNTIYF. The CDR3 DNA follows: TGTGCCAGCAGCTTATCACGGGGAAACACCATATATTTT.

The chain has TRBV4-1 and TRBJ2-1, with 7 bases matching TRBD1. Losses at the gene ends were 7 bases for V and 1 base for J; bases not matched to a gene: 7. This CDR3 spans 15 amino acids. CDR1 and CDR2 (germline): MGHRA, YSYEKL. The CDR3 DNA follows: TGCGCCAGCAACCGACAGGGTGGGTCCTACAATGAGCAGTTCTTC. This codes for CASNRQGGSYNEQFF.

The count of this clone is one. The chain links TRBV9 to TRBJ1-3, with 7 bases lining up with TRBD1. The CDR3 extends over 15 amino acids. CDR1 is SGDLS and CDR2 is YYNGEE in the germline V gene. With V trimmed by 3 bases and J by 0 bases, 3 bases remained unmatched. The CDR3 sequence: CASSAGQSSGNTIYF. The CDR3 coding sequence is TGTGCCAGCAGCGCGGGACAGAGCTCTGGAAACACCATATATTTT.

The chain is built from TRBV6-5 and TRBJ2-7, with 11 bases aligning to TRBD2. The CDR3 loop spans 15 amino acids. Germline trimming cut 0 bases from V and 3 bases from J; bases unmatched to any gene: 1. In germline, CDR1 is MNHEY, CDR2 SVGAGI. The CDR3 loop is CASSYSGLAGYEQYF. Written as DNA, the CDR3 is TGTGCCAGCAGTTACTCCGGACTAGCGGGCTACGAGCAGTACTTC.

The rearrangement joins TRBV6-5 to TRBJ2-7, with 8 positions matching TRBD1. The germline CDR1 and CDR2 sequences are MNHEY and SVGAGI. CDR3 size: 15 residues. The ends lost 4 bases at V and 2 bases at J; junction bases unmatched: 7. CDR3 loop: CASSSPDRVPYEQYF. The CDR3 bases are TGTGCCAGCAGTTCCCCGGACAGGGTCCCCTACGAGCAGTACTTC.

The chain joins TRBV5-4 to TRBJ2-7, with TRBD1 as a possible D gene (6 bases). V shed 4 bases and J shed 10 bases, with 18 bases lying between them. Germline CDR1 SGHNT, CDR2 YYREEE (reference sequence). The CDR3 covers 13 residues. The CDR3 nucleotides read TGTGCCAGCAGCCCCGTAGGGGGACAACGACAGTACTTC. Amino acids: CASSPVGGQRQYF.

V usage is TRBV10-3 and J usage is TRBJ1-1, with D possibly being TRBD1 (6 bases). V lost 8 bases and J lost 7, with 23 bases in between. Germline loops: CDR1 ENHRY, CDR2 SYGVKD. There are 15 residues in the CDR3. The CDR3 here is CAIATGTQRGNEAFF. As DNA, the CDR3 is TGTGCCATCGCCACCGGGACACAAAGAGGGAATGAAGCTTTCTTT.

The CDR3 bases are TGTGCCAGCAGCTTAGACGGCGGGGGGCGCTCCTACGAGCAGTACTTC. Protein sequence: CASSLDGGGRSYEQYF. This sequence joins TRBV7-2 and TRBJ2-7, with 8 bases matching TRBD2. Germline CDR1 reads SGHTA; CDR2 reads FQGNSA. The V and J ends lost 1 base and 0 bases, in that order; junction bases with no gene match: 5. The CDR3 is made up of 16 amino acids.

The V call is TRBV5-1, the J call TRBJ1-1, with D possibly TRBD1 on 6 matching bases. Germline loops: CDR1 SGHRS, CDR2 YFSETQ. CDR3 size: 13 residues. V lost 6 bases and J lost 1, with 10 bases in between. CDR3 amino acids: CASNSQGNTEAFF. In nucleotides, the CDR3 is TGCGCCAGCAACTCACAGGGGAACACTGAAGCTTTCTTT.

This clone is a singleton in its sample. This sequence joins TRBV29-1 and TRBJ1-1; D perhaps matches TRBD1 (6 bases). Germline loops: CDR1 SQVTM, CDR2 ANQGSEA. CDR3 length: 14 residues. Trimming cost V 0 bases and J 5 bases, with 13 bases left between them. DNA of the CDR3: TGCAGCGTTGAAGACAGGGGCTCTGGGACTGAAGCTTTCTTT. Encoded protein: CSVEDRGSGTEAFF.

This clone was seen only once. The chain couples TRBV4-3 to TRBJ2-5, with a possible D match to TRBD1 (6 bases). CDR1 and CDR2 from the germline V gene are LGHNA and YSLEER. Between the trimmed V and J ends, which lost 3 bases and 5 bases, there was a span of 19 bases. The CDR3 extends over 16 amino acids. The CDR3 DNA sequence: TGCGCCAGCAGCCAGCTAGGCAGGGGCATCGGGGAGACCCAGTACTTC. As protein: CASSQLGRGIGETQYF.

The chain joins TRBV7-6 to TRBJ2-1; the match to TRBD1 covers 10 bases. The CDR3 is made up of 16 amino acids. CDR1 is SGHVS and CDR2 is FNYEAQ in the germline V gene. V trimming: 4 bases; J trimming: 10 bases; junction bases outside the gene matches: 13. CDR3 nucleotide sequence: TGTGCCAGCAGCTCAAACCGGGACAGGGGATTCCACGAGCAGTTCTTC. It yields the protein CASSSNRDRGFHEQFF.

A word on this clone: At one end the junction does not follow the germline gene, possibly because of a read error. V usage is TRBV27 and J usage is TRBJ1-1; D perhaps matches TRBD1 (6 bases). The CDR3 is 16 residues long. CDR1 and CDR2 (germline): MNHEY, SMNVEV (reference sequence). CDR3 protein: CASSLQSITGNTEAFF. For the CDR3, the DNA is TGTGCCAGCAGTTTACAATCGATAACAGGGAACACTGAGGCTTTCTTT.

The chain employs TRBV2 and TRBJ1-6; D ambiguous. Germline assignment: CDR1 SNHLY and CDR2 FYNNEI. Trimming took off 6 bases at V and 3 bases at J, with 12 bases between the two ends. The CDR3 loop spans 15 amino acids. This CDR3 reads CASRSPLLYNSPLHF. Here the CDR3 DNA reads TGTGCCAGCAGGAGTCCATTACTCTATAATTCACCCCTCCACTTT.

This chain links TRBV6-6 with TRBJ2-5; maybe TRBD1 (6 bases). The V end lost 2 bases, the J end lost 3 bases, and 16 bases lay between the germline ends. The CDR3 spans 16 residues. Germline values: CDR1 MNHNY, CDR2 SVGAGI (reference sequence). The CDR3 reads CASSYNFLRTEETQYF. CDR3 coding DNA: TGTGCCAGCAGTTACAATTTTCTTCGGACAGAAGAGACCCAGTACTTC.

The chain is built from TRBV9 and TRBJ2-1; D unclear. Deletions cut 1 base from V and 0 bases from J, with 8 bases between. The CDR3 loop spans 15 amino acids. Germline assignment: CDR1 SGDLS and CDR2 YYNGEE. The CDR3 DNA follows: TGTGCCAGCAGCGTAAGCTTGAGCTCCTACAATGAGCAGTTCTTC. It specifies CASSVSLSSYNEQFF.

The chain links TRBV5-4 to TRBJ2-7; 8 bases are a match to TRBD1. V lost 4 bases, J lost 2 bases, and 14 bases stayed unmatched. In germline, CDR1 is SGHNT, CDR2 YYREEE (reference sequence). This CDR3 is built from 17 residues. The CDR3 sequence is CASSPSSGTRGPYEQYF. In nucleotides, the CDR3 is TGTGCCAGCAGCCCCTCGTCTGGGACCAGGGGGCCCTACGAGCAGTACTTC.

V usage is TRBV6-1 and J usage is TRBJ2-7, with D maybe TRBD1 (5 bases). The CDR3 is made up of 14 amino acids. Germline V gives CDR1 MNHNS, CDR2 SASEGT. V was clipped by 10 bases and J by 3 bases, with 19 bases between them. This CDR3 reads CATLMGPFDYEQYF. The CDR3 DNA sequence: TGTGCCACACTTATGGGGCCGTTTGACTACGAGCAGTACTTC.

The rearrangement links TRBV11-2 to TRBJ2-5, with unresolved D. The V and J ends lost 1 base and 1 base respectively, with 7 bases between them. The germline CDR1 and CDR2 sequences are SGHAT and FQNNGV. The CDR3 has 14 residues. The CDR3 coding sequence is TGTGCCAGCAGCTTAGGCGTCATCCAAGAGACCCAGTACTTC. Its translation is CASSLGVIQETQYF.

The rearrangement links TRBV19 to TRBJ2-3; 7 bases line up with TRBD1. The CDR3 has 16 residues. The germline gives CDR1 LNHDA, CDR2 SQIVND (reference sequence). The V segment lost 3 bases and the J segment 1 base; nucleotides outside the gene matches: 7. In DNA form, the CDR3 reads TGTGCCAGTAGTATGGGCAGGGGGTTACGCACAGATACGCAGTATTTT. This gives the protein CASSMGRGLRTDTQYF. The entire variable domain, with the rest obtained from reference TRBV19 and TRBJ2-3, is as follows: DGGITQSPKYLFRKEGQNVTLSCEQNLNHDAMYWYRQDPGQGLRLIYYSQIVNDFQKGDIAEGYSVSREKKESFPLTVTSAQKNPTAFYLCASSMGRGLRTDTQYFGPGTRLTVL.

The V and J genes are TRBV6-5 and TRBJ2-1, with D possibly TRBD1 on 6 matching bases. There are 15 residues in the CDR3. Germline assignment: CDR1 MNHEY and CDR2 SVGAGI. V lost 2 bases to trimming and J lost 0 bases, with 8 bases between them. In DNA form, the CDR3 reads TGTGCCAGCAGTTACAGGGGGAGCTCCTACAATGAGCAGTTCTTC. Its translation: CASSYRGSSYNEQFF.